These 9 T cell receptor beta chains share one sample of origin, sequenced in a study of vaccination effects on CD4 cells after COVID-19. TCRdb keeps only in-frame clones here, not all; method: immunoSEQ multiplex PCR. Of tens of thousands of clones in the sample, about 67% were seen once. These receptors' antigens are unknown. Using viral peptide pools, the ViraFEST assay grew out antigen-specific CD4+ T cells prior to sequencing. It was after roughly ten days of culture that CD4+ T cells were isolated. Participants each got two BNT162b2 or mRNA-1273 vaccine doses. Sequenced material: CD4+ T cells from PBMCs cultured with HCoV-229E spike peptides, taken after COVID-19 vaccination. These receptors originate from a human donor who received a COVID-19 vaccine.

This sequence joins TRBV2 and TRBJ1-1; 7 bases are a match to TRBD1. Trimming removed 3 bases from V and 4 bases from J; junction bases left unmatched: 11. The CDR3 has 16 amino acids. The germline gives CDR1 SNHLY, CDR2 FYNNEI. Here the CDR3 DNA reads TGTGCCAGCAGTGACTCACCGACAGGGCGGGTCACTGAAGCTTTCTTT. Protein: CASSDSPTGRVTEAFF.

This clone has just one count. The chain combines TRBV4-3 with TRBJ2-1; 12 bases line up with TRBD2. Germline values: CDR1 LGHNA, CDR2 YSLEER. The CDR3 has 20 residues. The J segment lost 3 bases and the V segment lost 0 bases, leaving 12 bases of the junction unmatched. The CDR3 protein is CASSQERTSGGPSYYNEQFF. The DNA for the CDR3 is TGCGCCAGCAGCCAAGAGCGTACTAGCGGGGGGCCCTCCTACTACAATGAGCAGTTCTTC.

The rearrangement joins TRBV3-1 (or the pseudogene TRBV3-2) to TRBJ1-4; D uncertain. This CDR3 has 11 residues. The V and J ends lost 0 bases and 12 bases respectively, with 5 bases between them. Germline assignment: CDR1 LGHDT and CDR2 YNNKEL (reference sequence). The CDR3 loop reads CASSQDVELFF. CDR3 sequence (DNA): TGTGCCAGCAGCCAAGACGTAGAACTGTTTTTT.

This clone was observed a few times. V and J are TRBV5-1 and TRBJ1-3, with D hard to call. The CDR3 covers 18 residues. CDR1 is SGHRS, CDR2 YFSETQ, per germline. V lost 3 bases and J 0 bases, leaving 19 bases between the germline ends. The CDR3 sequence is CASSWTLASRNSGNTIYF. The CDR3 DNA sequence: TGCGCCAGCAGCTGGACCTTAGCCAGCCGAAACTCTGGAAACACCATATATTTT.

The chain couples TRBV10-3 to TRBJ2-1; D is unresolved. V lost 4 bases and J lost 9, with 7 bases in between. The CDR3 runs to 11 residues. Germline CDR1 reads ENHRY; CDR2 reads SYGVKD. CDR3 residues: CAISVDVEQFF. The CDR3 DNA follows: TGTGCCATCAGTGTAGATGTTGAGCAGTTCTTC.

In DNA form, the CDR3 reads TGTGCCTCCCAAGCGGGACAGGGCTACGAGCAGTACGTC. The encoded protein is CASQAGQGYEQYV. The gene calls are TRBV6-5 and TRBJ2-7; TRBD1 matches 9 bases. Germline assignment: CDR1 MNHEY and CDR2 SVGAGI. V was clipped by 11 bases and J by 3 bases; unmatched bases: 8. The CDR3 is made up of 13 amino acids.

The chain uses TRBV5-1 and TRBJ2-6; no clear D. With 0 bases removed from V and 0 bases from J, the gap between germline ends came to 10 bases. CDR3 length equals 17 residues. Germline loops: CDR1 SGHRS, CDR2 YFSETQ. The CDR3 bases are TGCGCCAGCAGCTTGGGGCTGTGGAGCTCTGGGGCCAACGTCCTGACTTTC. Amino acid sequence: CASSLGLWSSGANVLTF.

There are a few counts of this clone. The chain joins TRBV18 to TRBJ1-4; 7 nucleotides line up with TRBD1. Germline values: CDR1 KGHSH, CDR2 LQKENI. The CDR3 runs to 14 residues. V gave up 4 bases and J gave up 8 bases; unmatched junction bases: 7. DNA for the CDR3: TGTGCCAGCTCACTACAGGGGATTGGGGAAAAACTGTTTTTT. Translated, it gives CASSLQGIGEKLFF.

V and J are TRBV6-6 and TRBJ1-2; D unclear. Germline assignment: CDR1 MNHNY and CDR2 SVGAGI (reference sequence). V lost 7 bases to trimming and J lost 3 bases, with 15 bases between them. This CDR3 has 14 residues. Written as DNA, the CDR3 is TGTGCCAGCACCGTTTCCCGCGGATACTATGGCTACACCTTC. Its protein is CASTVSRGYYGYTF.